Given below is one T cell receptor (beta chain) in context. At one end the junction does not follow the germline gene, possibly because of a read error. This sample was taken from a study of blood T cells in healthy people across ages. This CDR3 has 12 amino acids. In germline, CDR1 is SGHDT, CDR2 YYEEEE. With a J-beta primer mix and a sample-barcoded 5' primer, a second PCR ran about 6 to 11 cycles. MiXCR was run by TCRdb on the 5' RACE reads, yielding one entry per CDR3 protein. The table has about 1 million distinct CDR3 sequences, 45% seen once. The TCR comes from a woman in her sixties or seventies in good health. The sequenced sample consisted of blood. V is TRBV5-6 and J is TRBJ2-7; 7 bases map to TRBD2. CDR3 sequence (DNA): TGTGCCGGCAGCTTGGTTGCGGGGGAAGAGTACTTC. Protein sequence: CAGSLVAGEEYF.